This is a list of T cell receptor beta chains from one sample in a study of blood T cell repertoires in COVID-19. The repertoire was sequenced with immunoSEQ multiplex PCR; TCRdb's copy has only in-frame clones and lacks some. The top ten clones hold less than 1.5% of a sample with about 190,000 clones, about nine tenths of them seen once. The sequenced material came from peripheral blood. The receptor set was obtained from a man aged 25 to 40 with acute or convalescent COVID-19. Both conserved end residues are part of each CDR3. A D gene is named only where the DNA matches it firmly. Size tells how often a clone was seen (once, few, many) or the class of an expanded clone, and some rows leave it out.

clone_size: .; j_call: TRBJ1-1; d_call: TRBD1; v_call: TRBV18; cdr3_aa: CASSPSRQGVNTEAFF; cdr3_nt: TGTGCCAGCTCACCGTCACGACAGGGAGTGAACACTGAAGCTTTCTTT
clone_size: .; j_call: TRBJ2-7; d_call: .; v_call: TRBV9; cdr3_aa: CASSAGGGSRSYEQYF; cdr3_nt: TGTGCCAGCAGCGCTGGAGGGGGCAGCCGCTCCTACGAGCAGTACTTC
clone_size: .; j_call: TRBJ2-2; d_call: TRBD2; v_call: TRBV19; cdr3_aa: CASSDPLAGIDTGELFF; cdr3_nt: TGTGCCAGTAGTGATCCCCTAGCGGGTATCGACACCGGGGAGCTGTTTTTT
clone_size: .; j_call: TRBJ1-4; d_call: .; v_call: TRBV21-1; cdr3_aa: CASSKERGLTGSTEKLFF; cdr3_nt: TGTGCCAGCAGCAAAGAACGGGGGCTGACAGGGTCGACTGAAAAACTGTTTTTT
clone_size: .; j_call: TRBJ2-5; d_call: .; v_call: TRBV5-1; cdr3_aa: CASSLKAEAGARETQYF; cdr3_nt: TGCGCCAGCAGCTTGAAAGCGGAGGCGGGGGCTAGAGAGACCCAGTACTTC
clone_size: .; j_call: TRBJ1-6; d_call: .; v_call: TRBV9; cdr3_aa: CASSESSYNSPLHF; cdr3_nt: TGTGCCAGCAGCGAGAGCTCCTATAATTCACCCCTCCACTTT
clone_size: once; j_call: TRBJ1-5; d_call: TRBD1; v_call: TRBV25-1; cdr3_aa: CASSADRGHRQPQHF; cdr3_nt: TGTGCCAGCAGTGCGGACAGGGGGCATAGACAGCCCCAGCATTTT
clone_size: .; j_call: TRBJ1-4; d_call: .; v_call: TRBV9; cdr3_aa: CASSRSTTNEKLFF; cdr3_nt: TGTGCCAGCAGCCGGTCTACAACTAATGAAAAACTGTTTTTT
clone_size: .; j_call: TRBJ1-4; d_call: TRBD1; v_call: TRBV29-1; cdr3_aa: CSVEWTGRHEKLFF; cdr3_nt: TGCAGCGTCGAATGGACAGGGCGACATGAAAAACTGTTTTTT
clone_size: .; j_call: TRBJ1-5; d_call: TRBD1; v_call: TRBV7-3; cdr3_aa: CASRTGQLNQPQHF; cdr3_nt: TGTGCCAGCAGGACGGGACAGCTAAATCAGCCCCAGCATTTT
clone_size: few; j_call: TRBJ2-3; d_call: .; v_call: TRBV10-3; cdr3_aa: CAIRGAGDRNTQYF; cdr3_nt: TGTGCCATCCGGGGGGCGGGGGATCGGAATACGCAGTATTTT
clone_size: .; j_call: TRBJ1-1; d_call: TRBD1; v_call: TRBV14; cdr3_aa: CASSQVDRGILPEAFF; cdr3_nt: TGTGCCAGCAGCCAAGTTGACAGGGGGATCCTACCTGAAGCTTTCTTT
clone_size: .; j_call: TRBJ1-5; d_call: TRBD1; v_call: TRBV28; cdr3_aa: CASSPQGANNQPQHF; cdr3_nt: TGTGCCAGCAGCCCACAGGGGGCAAACAATCAGCCCCAGCATTTT
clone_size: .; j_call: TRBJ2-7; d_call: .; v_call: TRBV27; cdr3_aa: CASSLNPGSYEQYF; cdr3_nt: TGTGCCAGCAGTTTAAACCCAGGGTCCTACGAGCAGTACTTC
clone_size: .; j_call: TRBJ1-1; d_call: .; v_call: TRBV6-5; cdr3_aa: CASEENTEAFF; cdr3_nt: TGTGCCTCCGAGGAGAACACTGAAGCTTTCTTT
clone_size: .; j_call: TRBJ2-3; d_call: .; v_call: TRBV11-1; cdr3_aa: CASSLIATDTQYF; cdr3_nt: TGTGCCAGCAGCTTAATAGCGACAGATACGCAGTATTTT
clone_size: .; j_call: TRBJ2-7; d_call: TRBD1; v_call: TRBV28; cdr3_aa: CASSLDRGSYEQYF; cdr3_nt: TGTGCCAGCAGCTTGGACAGGGGCTCCTACGAGCAGTACTTC
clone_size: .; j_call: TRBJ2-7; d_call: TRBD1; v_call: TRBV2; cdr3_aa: CASSEAGQVSF; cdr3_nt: TGTGCCAGCAGTGAAGCGGGACAGGTTTCCTTC
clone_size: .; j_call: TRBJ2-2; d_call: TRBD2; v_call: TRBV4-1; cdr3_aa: CASSQEGLAGGSNTGELFF; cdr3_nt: TGCGCCAGCAGCCAAGAGGGACTAGCGGGAGGATCGAACACCGGGGAGCTGTTTTTT
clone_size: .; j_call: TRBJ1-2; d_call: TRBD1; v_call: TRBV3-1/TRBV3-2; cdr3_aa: CASSGRQGHGYTF; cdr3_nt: TGTGCCAGCAGCGGCCGACAGGGACATGGCTACACCTTC
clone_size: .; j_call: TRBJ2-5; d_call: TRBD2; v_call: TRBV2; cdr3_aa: CASAAGVFQETQYF; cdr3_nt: TGTGCCAGCGCAGCGGGAGTGTTCCAAGAGACCCAGTACTTC
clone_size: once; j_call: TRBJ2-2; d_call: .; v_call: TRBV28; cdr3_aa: CASSFRGSGTGELFF; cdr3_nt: TGTGCCAGCAGTTTCCGGGGGAGCGGGACCGGGGAGCTGTTTTTT
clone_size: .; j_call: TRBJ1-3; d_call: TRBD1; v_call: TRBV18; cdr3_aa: CASSPLAGTGSGNTIYF; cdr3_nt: TGTGCCAGCTCACCATTGGCCGGGACAGGGTCCGGAAACACCATATATTTT
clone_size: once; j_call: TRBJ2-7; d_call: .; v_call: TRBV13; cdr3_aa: CASSLAGESYEQYF; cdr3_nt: TGTGCCAGCAGCTTAGCGGGGGAGAGTTACGAGCAGTACTTC
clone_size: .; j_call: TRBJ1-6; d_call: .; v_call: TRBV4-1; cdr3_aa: CASSQDLGGRGSYNSPLHF; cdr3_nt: TGCGCCAGCAGCCAAGATTTAGGTGGACGGGGATCCTATAATTCACCCCTCCACTTT
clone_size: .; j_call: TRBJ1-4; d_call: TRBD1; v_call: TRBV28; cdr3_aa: CASKRGQSNEKLFF; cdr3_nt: TGTGCCAGCAAACGGGGACAGAGTAATGAAAAACTGTTTTTT
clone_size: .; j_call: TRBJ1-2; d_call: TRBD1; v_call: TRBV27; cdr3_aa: CASSPRPYPQGNYGYTF; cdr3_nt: TGTGCCAGCAGTCCAAGGCCATACCCACAGGGGAACTATGGCTACACCTTC
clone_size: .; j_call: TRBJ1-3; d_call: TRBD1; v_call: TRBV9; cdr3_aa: CASSPIGQGVPGNTIYF; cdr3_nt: TGTGCCAGCAGCCCAATAGGACAGGGTGTACCTGGAAACACCATATATTTT
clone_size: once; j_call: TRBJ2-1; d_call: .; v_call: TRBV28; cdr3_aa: CASSLTGFEQFF; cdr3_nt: TGTGCCAGCAGTTTAACCGGTTTTGAGCAGTTCTTC
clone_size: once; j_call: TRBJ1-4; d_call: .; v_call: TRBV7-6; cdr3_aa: CASSLAASSWGANEKLFF; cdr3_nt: TGTGCCAGCAGCTTAGCAGCGAGCTCATGGGGGGCTAATGAAAAACTGTTTTTT
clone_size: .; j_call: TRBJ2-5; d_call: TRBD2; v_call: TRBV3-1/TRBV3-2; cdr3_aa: CASSPGLGETQYF; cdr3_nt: TGTGCCAGCAGCCCGGGACTAGGGGAGACCCAGTACTTC
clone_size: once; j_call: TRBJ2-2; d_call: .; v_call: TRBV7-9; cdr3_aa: CASSLEGPELFF; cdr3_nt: TGTGCCAGCAGCTTAGAGGGGCCCGAGCTGTTTTTT
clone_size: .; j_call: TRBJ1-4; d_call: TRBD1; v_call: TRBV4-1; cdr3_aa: CASSQDRGLLYEKLFF; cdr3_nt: TGCGCCAGCAGCCAAGACAGGGGGCTTTTATACGAAAAACTGTTTTTT
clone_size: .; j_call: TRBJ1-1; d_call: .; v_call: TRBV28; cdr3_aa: CASRGATEAFF; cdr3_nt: TGTGCCAGCAGAGGGGCTACTGAAGCTTTCTTT
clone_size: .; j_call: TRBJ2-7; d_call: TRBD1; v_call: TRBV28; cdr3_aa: CASSLPDRAIREQYF; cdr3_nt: TGTGCCAGCAGTTTACCGGACAGGGCCATAAGGGAGCAGTACTTC
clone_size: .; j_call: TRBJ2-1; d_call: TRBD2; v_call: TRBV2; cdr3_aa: CASSPGLAGTNEQFF; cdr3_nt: TGTGCCAGCAGCCCGGGACTAGCGGGGACCAATGAGCAGTTCTTC
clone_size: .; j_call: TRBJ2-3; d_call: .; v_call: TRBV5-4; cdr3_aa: CASSFLRGTDTQYF; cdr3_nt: TGTGCCAGCAGTTTTTTGAGGGGGACAGATACGCAGTATTTT
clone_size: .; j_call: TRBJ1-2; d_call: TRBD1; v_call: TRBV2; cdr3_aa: CASSYTGGGGYTF; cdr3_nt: TGTGCCAGCAGTTATACAGGGGGCGGTGGCTACACCTTC
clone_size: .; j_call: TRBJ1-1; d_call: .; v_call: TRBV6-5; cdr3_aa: CASSYFSTGVNTEAFF; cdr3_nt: TGTGCCAGCAGTTACTTCTCGACAGGTGTGAACACTGAAGCTTTCTTT
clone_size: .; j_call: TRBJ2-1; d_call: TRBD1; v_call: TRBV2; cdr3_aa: CASMIPGTGANEQFF; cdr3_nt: TGTGCCAGCATGATCCCCGGGACAGGGGCTAATGAGCAGTTCTTC
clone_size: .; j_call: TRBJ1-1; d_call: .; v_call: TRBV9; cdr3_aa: CASSPSRGFF; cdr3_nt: TGTGCCAGCAGCCCCTCCAGGGGTTTCTTT
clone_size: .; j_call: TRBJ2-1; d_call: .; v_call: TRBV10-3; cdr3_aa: CAISMTASSYNEQFF; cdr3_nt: TGTGCCATCAGCATGACTGCCAGCTCCTACAATGAGCAGTTCTTC
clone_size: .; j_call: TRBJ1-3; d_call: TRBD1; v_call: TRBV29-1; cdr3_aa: CSVSIGQGDTIYF; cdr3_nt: TGCAGCGTCTCGATAGGACAGGGGGACACCATATATTTT
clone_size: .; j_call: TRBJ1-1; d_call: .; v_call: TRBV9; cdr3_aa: CASSVESGVGTEAFF; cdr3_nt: TGTGCCAGCAGCGTAGAATCGGGGGTAGGAACTGAAGCTTTCTTT
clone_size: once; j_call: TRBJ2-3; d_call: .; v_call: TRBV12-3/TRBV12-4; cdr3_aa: CASTSASDTQYF; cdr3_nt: TGTGCCAGCACCAGCGCGTCAGATACGCAGTATTTT
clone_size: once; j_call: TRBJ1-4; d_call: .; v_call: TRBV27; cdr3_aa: CASSWTRRNEKLFF; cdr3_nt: TGTGCCAGCAGTTGGACAAGGAGAAATGAAAAACTGTTTTTT
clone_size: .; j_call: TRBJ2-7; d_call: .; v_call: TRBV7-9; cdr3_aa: CASSNRFNYEQYF; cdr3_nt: TGTGCCAGCAGTAACAGGTTTAACTACGAGCAGTACTTC
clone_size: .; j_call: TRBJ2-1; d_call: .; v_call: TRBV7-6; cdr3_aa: CASTDSQFTYNEQFF; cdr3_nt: TGTGCCAGCACCGATAGCCAGTTCACCTACAATGAGCAGTTCTTC
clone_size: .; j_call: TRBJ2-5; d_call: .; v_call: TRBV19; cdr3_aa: CASSITRGKKETQYF; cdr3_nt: TGTGCCAGTAGTATTACCAGGGGTAAAAAAGAGACCCAGTACTTC
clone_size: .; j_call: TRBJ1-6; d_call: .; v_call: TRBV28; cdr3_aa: CASSWGGFPLHF; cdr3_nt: TGTGCCAGCAGTTGGGGGGGTTTCCCCCTCCACTTT
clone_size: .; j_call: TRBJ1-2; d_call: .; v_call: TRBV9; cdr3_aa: CASSIQGLTGYTF; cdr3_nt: TGTGCCAGCAGTATACAGGGTCTGACTGGCTACACCTTC